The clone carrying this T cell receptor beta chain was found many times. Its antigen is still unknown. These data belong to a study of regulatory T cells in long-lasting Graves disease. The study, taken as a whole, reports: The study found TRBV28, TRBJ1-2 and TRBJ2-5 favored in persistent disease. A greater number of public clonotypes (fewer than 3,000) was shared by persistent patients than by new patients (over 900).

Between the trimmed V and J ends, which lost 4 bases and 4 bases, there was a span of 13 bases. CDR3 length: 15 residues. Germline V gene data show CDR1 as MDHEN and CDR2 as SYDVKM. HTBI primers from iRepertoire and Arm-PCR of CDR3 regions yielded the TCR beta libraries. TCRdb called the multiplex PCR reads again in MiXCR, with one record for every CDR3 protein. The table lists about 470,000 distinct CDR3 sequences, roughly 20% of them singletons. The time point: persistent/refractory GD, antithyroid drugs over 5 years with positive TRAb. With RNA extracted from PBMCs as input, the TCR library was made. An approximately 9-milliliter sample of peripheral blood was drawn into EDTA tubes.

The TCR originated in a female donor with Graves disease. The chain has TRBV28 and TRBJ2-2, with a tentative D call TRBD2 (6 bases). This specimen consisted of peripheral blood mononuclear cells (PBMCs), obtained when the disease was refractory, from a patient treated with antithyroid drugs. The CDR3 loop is CASSSRDFSTGELFF. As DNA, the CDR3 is TGTGCCAGCAGTTCCCGGGACTTCAGCACCGGGGAGCTGTTTTTT.